A single TCR beta chain is shown here with its context. This clone has a handful of counts. Its antigen has not been determined. There are no base qualities to consult, and no much larger clone falls within one base. The donors were healthy, HIV-negative adults who had no recently reported acute infections or vaccinations. Only Caucasian adults living in Nashville, Tennessee, USA were represented among the donors. CD4+ T cells were enriched by magnetic negative selection; naive cells were then positively selected on CD45RA, and the negative fraction formed the memory subset. Blood was collected by leukapheresis, and PBMCs were isolated by Ficoll-Histopaque density gradient centrifugation and then cryopreserved in liquid nitrogen vapor phase. Analytical flow cytometry was used to check the purity and quantity of each magnetically sorted T cell population. Each sorted fraction had its genomic DNA isolated and then quantified by UV absorbance on a Nanodrop 2000c.

TCR CDR3 regions were amplified from genomic DNA by multiplex PCR using the deep immunoSEQ assay. Extracted genomic DNA from each cell subset was spread evenly across all wells of several immunoSEQ 96-well plates, with each plate serving as a replicate. For sorted subsets, approximately 200 ng of genomic DNA, equivalent to some 30,000 T cell genomes, went into each replicate PCR. The purified libraries were quantified using a Qubit 3.0 fluorometer, sized with a Bioanalyzer 2100, and then quantified again using the KAPA Library Quantification kit. Each immunoSEQ 96-well plate was sequenced on its own single-read 150-cycle Illumina NextSeq 550 flow cell. In the authors' own workflow: The immunoSEQ output contained only junctional sequences without quality scores, so filtering could not match that applied to full-length reads. To assign V/J genes and CDR3, sequences were annotated using PyIR, a Python wrapper for IgBLAST v1.9, with IMGT germline references. Reads were removed for weak V/J assignments (E-value above 1e-6), missing CDR3, stop codons, out-of-frame junctions, or ambiguous translated residues. A V3J clonotype was defined by an identical inferred V gene, J gene, and CDR3 amino acid sequence. To compute the percentage overlap between repertoires, the number of shared unique clonotypes was divided by the size of the smaller repertoire. Three approaches were used to assess repertoire richness: RTK rarefaction, the Chao1 estimator, and Recon v2.1 estimates of unobserved clonotypes. Generation probabilities for all TCRbeta clonotypes obtained by the gDNA method from several donors were computed using OLGA. The source is immuneACCESS, and TCRdb retained only in-frame sequences with V and J called. Part of the clones is not carried over; for the studies checked, unresolved V genes explain less than half of this, and the remainder is unexplained. The D gene and trimming were derived from the DNA, and the V and J assignments and clone size from that table. This sample comprises nearly 1,000,000 clones, more than 75% of them detected only once. The top ten clonotypes cover about 1.5% of the sample.

The CDR3 measures 16 amino acids from cysteine to phenylalanine. Solely the CDR3 DNA is kept, with 48 bases framed from the first base. CDR1 and CDR2, looked up from the germline V gene, are LGHNA and YSLEER. V is trimmed back by 4 bases and J by 4 bases, and the junction contains 10 bases that no gene match accounts for. This specimen belongs to a study of shared clonotypes between healthy human individuals (dated by TCRdb to 2020 to 2022). Regarding the research as a whole: The cohort included a few men and two women between 18 and 49 years of age. Per donor, three plates each were used for CD4 naive and CD4 memory, two for CD8 naive, and one for CD8 memory. The study deeply sequenced blood TCR repertoires of five healthy adults to estimate repertoire size and the extent of clonotype sharing between individuals. Different laboratories and diverse techniques were used to prepare libraries and sequence TCR repertoires, to increase sequencing depth and limit assay-specific biases. Each donor's leukapheresis produced roughly between about 0.9 and 9.5 billion PBMCs. On the study overall, not on this receptor specifically: Because the study included only a small number of donors, the genetic and exposure-history diversity represented was limited. About 5% of naive CD4, around 3.5% of naive CD8, about 2.1% of memory CD4, and less than 0.45% of memory CD8 clonotypes were shared across several donors. Based on pairwise subsampling, the degree of clonotype sharing among donors was expected to be affected by sequencing depth. Naive subsets generally had larger estimated clonotype richness than memory subsets did. Higher generation probabilities were observed for clonotypes shared by all four sorted-subset donors than for non-shared clonotypes. Rarefaction of sorted-subset datasets indicated incomplete sequencing despite the large sequencing depth. Sampling was restricted to blood, and TCR repertoires in tissue are likely to differ from TCR repertoires in blood.

The rearranged chain carries TRBV4-3 and TRBJ2-7, and 10 junctional nucleotides match TRBD2. The receptor was isolated from a man aged 18 to 30 in good health. The specimen was memory CD4+ T cells sorted from blood. The sample's cell subset or site label, in plain terms: CD45RA-negative fraction. Read as DNA, the sequence is TGCGCCAGCAGCCCGGCTGGACTAGCGGAAAGATACGAGCAGTACTTC. This gives the protein CASSPAGLAERYEQYF.